The subject of this entry is one TCR beta chain. This entry belongs to a study of T cells in Graves' hyperthyroidism and ophthalmopathy. There are 11 residues in the CDR3. Trimming removed 1 base from V and 9 bases from J, with 9 bases in between. The V gene's germline CDR1 is DFQATT and CDR2 SNEGSKA (reference sequence). Template material for amplifying TCR beta CDR3 regions consisted of RNA transcripts. When the TCR CDR3 underwent first-round RT-PCR, the HTBI primer set was used. TCRdb re-derived calls from the multiplex PCR reads in MiXCR, one entry per CDR3 protein. The data contain some 740,000 distinct CDR3 sequences, 14% of them singletons. Hyperthyroidism, newly diagnosed and lasting under 2 months, affected patients aged 18 to 65. Diagnoses used clinical symptoms, serum thyroxine and TRAb, thyroid ultrasound and orbital computed tomography.

The J gene is TRBJ2-5, the V gene TRBV20-1; D call uncertain. Source material: blood. The sequence was collected from a woman aged 18-29 years with Graves' hyperthyroidism. Written as DNA, the CDR3 is TGCAGTGCTAGAGGGCCGTTGGCCCAGTACTTC. This sequence encodes CSARGPLAQYF.